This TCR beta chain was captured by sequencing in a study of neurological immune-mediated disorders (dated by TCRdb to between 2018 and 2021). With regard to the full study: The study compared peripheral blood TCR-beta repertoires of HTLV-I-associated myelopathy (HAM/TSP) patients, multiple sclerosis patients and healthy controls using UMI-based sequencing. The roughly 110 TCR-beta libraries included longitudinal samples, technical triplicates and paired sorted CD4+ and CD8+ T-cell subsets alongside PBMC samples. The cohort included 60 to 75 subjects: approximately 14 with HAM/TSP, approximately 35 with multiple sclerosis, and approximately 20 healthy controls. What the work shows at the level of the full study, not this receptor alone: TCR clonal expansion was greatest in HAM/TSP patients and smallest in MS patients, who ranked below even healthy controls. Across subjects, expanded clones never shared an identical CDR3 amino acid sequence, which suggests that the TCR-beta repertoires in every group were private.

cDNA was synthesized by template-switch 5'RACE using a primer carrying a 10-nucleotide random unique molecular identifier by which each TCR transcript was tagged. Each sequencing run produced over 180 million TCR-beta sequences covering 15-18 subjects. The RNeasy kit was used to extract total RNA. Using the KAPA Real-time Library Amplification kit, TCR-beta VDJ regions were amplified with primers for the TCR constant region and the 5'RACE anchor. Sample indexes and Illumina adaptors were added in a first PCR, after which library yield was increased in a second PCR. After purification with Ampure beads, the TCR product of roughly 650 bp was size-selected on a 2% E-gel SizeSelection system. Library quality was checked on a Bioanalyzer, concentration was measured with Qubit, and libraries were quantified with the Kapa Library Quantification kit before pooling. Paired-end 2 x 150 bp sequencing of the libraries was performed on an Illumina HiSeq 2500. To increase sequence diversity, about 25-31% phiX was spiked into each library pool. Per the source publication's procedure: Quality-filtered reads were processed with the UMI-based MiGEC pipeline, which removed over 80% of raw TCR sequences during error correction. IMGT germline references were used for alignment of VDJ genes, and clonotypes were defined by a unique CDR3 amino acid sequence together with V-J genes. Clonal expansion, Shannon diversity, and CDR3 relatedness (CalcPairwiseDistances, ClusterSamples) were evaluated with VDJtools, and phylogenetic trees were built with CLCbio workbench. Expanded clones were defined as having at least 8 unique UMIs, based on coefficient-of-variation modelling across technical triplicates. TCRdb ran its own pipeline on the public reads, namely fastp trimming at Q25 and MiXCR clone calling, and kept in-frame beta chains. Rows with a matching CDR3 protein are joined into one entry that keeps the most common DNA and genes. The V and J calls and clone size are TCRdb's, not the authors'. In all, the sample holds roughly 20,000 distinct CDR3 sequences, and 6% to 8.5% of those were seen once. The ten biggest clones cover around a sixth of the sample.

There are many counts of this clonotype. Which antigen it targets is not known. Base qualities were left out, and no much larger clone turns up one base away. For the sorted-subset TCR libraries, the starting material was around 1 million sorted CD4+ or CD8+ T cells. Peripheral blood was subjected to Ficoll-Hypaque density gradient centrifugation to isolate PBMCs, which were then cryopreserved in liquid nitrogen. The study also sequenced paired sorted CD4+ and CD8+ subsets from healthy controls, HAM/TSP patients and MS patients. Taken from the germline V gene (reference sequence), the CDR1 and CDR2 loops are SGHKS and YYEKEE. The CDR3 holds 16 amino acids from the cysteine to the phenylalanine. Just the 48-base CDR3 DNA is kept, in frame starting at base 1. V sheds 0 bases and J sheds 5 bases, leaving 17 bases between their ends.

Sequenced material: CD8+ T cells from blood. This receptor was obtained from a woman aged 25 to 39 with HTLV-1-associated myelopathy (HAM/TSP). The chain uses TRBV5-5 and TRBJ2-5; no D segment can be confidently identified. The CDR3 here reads CASSLVQATYGETQYF. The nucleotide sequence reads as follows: TGTGCCAGCAGCTTGGTTCAGGCCACATATGGGGAGACCCAGTACTTC.